A selection of T cell receptor beta chains follows, all from one sample in a study of blood T cell repertoires in COVID-19. Sequencing was performed with immunoSEQ multiplex PCR; in TCRdb, only in-frame clones are kept and a portion is missing. The data show over 100,000 clones, with about 80% seen just once and approximately 3.3% held by the top ten. The sequenced material came from peripheral blood. These receptors originate from a woman older than 75 with active or convalescent COVID-19. Each CDR3 is given with its conserved first and last residue. The order of the fields is V gene, clone size, D gene, J gene, CDR3 DNA, CDR3 protein. The D gene is left open where the match is weak. Clone size is given for some rows only: seen once, a few or many times, or a class if the clone is expanded.

v_call: TRBV9; clone_size: NA; d_call: TRBD2; j_call: TRBJ2-1; cdr3_nt: TGTGCCAGCAGCGTAGCCGGGACTAGCGGGAGCGCGCAGTTCTTC; cdr3_aa: CASSVAGTSGSAQFF
v_call: TRBV6-5; clone_size: NA; d_call: TRBD1; j_call: TRBJ1-2; cdr3_nt: TGTGCCAGCAGTTCCTTGGACAGGGCGGGAGGCTACACCTTC; cdr3_aa: CASSSLDRAGGYTF
v_call: TRBV9; clone_size: many; d_call: TRBD2; j_call: TRBJ2-1; cdr3_nt: TGTGCCAGCAGCGTAGGGGGGACTAGATACAATGAGCAGTTCTTC; cdr3_aa: CASSVGGTRYNEQFF
v_call: TRBV28; clone_size: NA; d_call: TRBD1; j_call: TRBJ1-4; cdr3_nt: TGTGCCAGCAGTATCCCGACAGGGCATGAAAAACTGTTTTTT; cdr3_aa: CASSIPTGHEKLFF
v_call: TRBV28; clone_size: NA; d_call: TRBD2; j_call: TRBJ2-6; cdr3_nt: TGTGCCAGCAAAGGGACTAGTATTAGCTACGGGGCCAACGTCCTGACTTTC; cdr3_aa: CASKGTSISYGANVLTF
v_call: TRBV6-5; clone_size: NA; d_call: TRBD1; j_call: TRBJ1-4; cdr3_nt: TGTGCCAGCAGAACAGGGGGCCGGCTTGAAAAACTGTTTTTT; cdr3_aa: CASRTGGRLEKLFF
v_call: TRBV28; clone_size: NA; d_call: NA; j_call: TRBJ1-5; cdr3_nt: TGTGCCAGCGTTTGGGCTAATAGCAATCAGCCCCAGCATTTT; cdr3_aa: CASVWANSNQPQHF
v_call: TRBV18; clone_size: NA; d_call: TRBD2; j_call: TRBJ2-7; cdr3_nt: TGTGCCAGCTCACCGGGTGGACTAGCGGGAGAGTACGAGCAGTACTTC; cdr3_aa: CASSPGGLAGEYEQYF
v_call: TRBV10-3; clone_size: NA; d_call: NA; j_call: TRBJ2-7; cdr3_nt: TGTGCCACCCTTAAAGGGGCTGAGCAGTACTTC; cdr3_aa: CATLKGAEQYF
v_call: TRBV11-2; clone_size: few; d_call: NA; j_call: TRBJ1-5; cdr3_nt: TGTGCCAGCAGCTTAGCCCCGGGACTAAATCAGCCCCAGCATTTT; cdr3_aa: CASSLAPGLNQPQHF
v_call: TRBV6-1; clone_size: once; d_call: TRBD2; j_call: TRBJ2-1; cdr3_nt: TGTGCCAGCAGTGACCAACTAGCGGGGGGACTCAATTGGGAGCAGTTCTTC; cdr3_aa: CASSDQLAGGLNWEQFF
v_call: TRBV19; clone_size: NA; d_call: NA; j_call: TRBJ1-4; cdr3_nt: TGTGCCAGTAGTCTTTCGGAAAAACTGTTTTTT; cdr3_aa: CASSLSEKLFF
v_call: TRBV27; clone_size: NA; d_call: TRBD1; j_call: TRBJ1-6; cdr3_nt: TGTGCCAGCAGTTCCGGACAGGGGGATTTCGGTTCACCCCTCCACTTT; cdr3_aa: CASSSGQGDFGSPLHF
v_call: TRBV4-1; clone_size: few; d_call: NA; j_call: TRBJ1-2; cdr3_nt: TGCGCCAGCAGCCAGGGACTCACTAACTATGGCTACACCTTC; cdr3_aa: CASSQGLTNYGYTF
v_call: TRBV19; clone_size: NA; d_call: TRBD1; j_call: TRBJ1-4; cdr3_nt: TGTGCCAGCCAAGGGACAGGGGGCGCGTATAATAATGAAAAACTGTTTTTT; cdr3_aa: CASQGTGGAYNNEKLFF
v_call: TRBV18; clone_size: NA; d_call: NA; j_call: TRBJ1-2; cdr3_nt: TGTGCCAGCTCACTGGGAGCCGGGCGGTCAGCTAACTATGGCTACACCTTC; cdr3_aa: CASSLGAGRSANYGYTF
v_call: TRBV28; clone_size: once; d_call: NA; j_call: TRBJ1-1; cdr3_nt: TGTGCCAGCAACTTAGCGGGGACGGTAAACACTGAAGCTTTCTTT; cdr3_aa: CASNLAGTVNTEAFF
v_call: TRBV6-5; clone_size: NA; d_call: NA; j_call: TRBJ1-2; cdr3_nt: TGTGCCAGCACCACGGCGGCCCCAGGGCACTATGGCTACACCTTC; cdr3_aa: CASTTAAPGHYGYTF
v_call: TRBV7-2; clone_size: many; d_call: NA; j_call: TRBJ1-1; cdr3_nt: TGTGCCAGCAGCTCAGCGGAGGGTCTGGACACTGAAGCTTTCTTT; cdr3_aa: CASSSAEGLDTEAFF
v_call: TRBV19; clone_size: NA; d_call: NA; j_call: TRBJ1-6; cdr3_nt: TGTGCCAGTTCCGCGGGGGGGATGGATTCACCCCTCCACTTT; cdr3_aa: CASSAGGMDSPLHF
v_call: TRBV3-1/TRBV3-2; clone_size: NA; d_call: TRBD2; j_call: TRBJ2-7; cdr3_nt: TGTGCCAGCAGCCAAACGGGACTAGCGGGGAGCTACGAGCAGTACTTC; cdr3_aa: CASSQTGLAGSYEQYF
v_call: TRBV30; clone_size: NA; d_call: NA; j_call: TRBJ2-5; cdr3_nt: TGTGCCTGGAGTACCGGGTTCGGAGAGACCCAGTACTTC; cdr3_aa: CAWSTGFGETQYF
v_call: TRBV2; clone_size: NA; d_call: TRBD1; j_call: TRBJ2-7; cdr3_nt: TGTGCCAGCAAGGCAGGGGGTCTTAACGAGCAGTACTTC; cdr3_aa: CASKAGGLNEQYF
v_call: TRBV11-2; clone_size: NA; d_call: TRBD1; j_call: TRBJ1-6; cdr3_nt: TGTGCCAGCAGCTTAGAACAGGGGAGAAATTCACCCCTCCACTTT; cdr3_aa: CASSLEQGRNSPLHF
v_call: TRBV27; clone_size: NA; d_call: NA; j_call: TRBJ1-1; cdr3_nt: TGTGCCAGCAGTTTGAATAGGGGTTTTGAAGCTTTCTTT; cdr3_aa: CASSLNRGFEAFF
v_call: TRBV15; clone_size: NA; d_call: TRBD1; j_call: TRBJ1-1; cdr3_nt: TGTGCCACCAGCAGAGATAGGGACAGAGAAGCTTTCTTT; cdr3_aa: CATSRDRDREAFF
v_call: TRBV4-1; clone_size: NA; d_call: TRBD1; j_call: TRBJ2-7; cdr3_nt: TGCGCCAGCAGCCAACCCCACGACAGGGGGGCGATCTACGAGCAGTACTTC; cdr3_aa: CASSQPHDRGAIYEQYF
v_call: TRBV18; clone_size: NA; d_call: TRBD2; j_call: TRBJ2-1; cdr3_nt: TGTGCCAGCTCCCCTAGGGTGAGCGGGGCGCAGTCCTACAATGAGCAGTTCTTC; cdr3_aa: CASSPRVSGAQSYNEQFF
v_call: TRBV7-2; clone_size: NA; d_call: NA; j_call: TRBJ1-2; cdr3_nt: TGTGCCAGCAGCGCGGACTCTAACTATGGCTACACCTTC; cdr3_aa: CASSADSNYGYTF